This T cell receptor delta chain was profiled in a study of TRDV2 sequences in healthy donors (TCRdb year 2020). With respect to the entire study: Under 25 single-cell-derived gamma9delta2 T cell clones spanning the full range of antitumor activity were TCR-sequenced and traced within the bulk repertoire. On the study overall, not on this receptor specifically: The TCRdelta clonotypes of several highly reactive clones appeared rare, since those clonotypes could not be detected in the bulk sequencing data from the donors of those clones. The observed TCRdelta repertoires were strongly focused, but the frequency of each clonotype showed no correlation with the antitumor functional potential of the corresponding clone.

The germline V gene gives CDR1 as GEAIGNYY and CDR2 as EKD. The CDR3, from cysteine to phenylalanine, totals 15 residues. Only CDR3 DNA is held: 45 bases, read in frame from base 1. The trim is 4 bases for V and 2 bases for J, with a gap of 16 bases between the germline ends. Concerning this clone itself: What this receptor recognizes is not known. Base qualities are missing; no much larger clone stands one base away.

Bulk sequencing of complete TCR delta chain (Vdelta2) repertoires was performed to track the frequency of functionally characterized gamma9delta2 T cell clones. The Dutch blood bank was the source from which peripheral blood of anonymous healthy donors was purchased. The gamma9delta2 T cells examined in the study came from the peripheral blood of healthy donors. The library was built by means of PCR. The instrument was an Illumina MiSeq. Turning to the authors' computational methods: In reporting clonotype frequencies of the TRDV repertoire, clonotypes with just one read were left out. TCRdb called clones from the public reads with CATT, and repeated DNA sequences were later combined into one row. The V and J calls follow TCRdb's processing rather than the paper's. The table for this sample lists 2,000 to 2,500 delta-chain clones; about three fifths of them were counted only once. Over 12% of the sample goes to the ten largest clones.

Sample: Vd2+ gamma-delta T cells from blood. The meaning of the sample's cell subset or site label: TCR Vdelta2-expressing (gamma9delta2) T cells. The rearranged chain carries TRDV2 and TRDJ1; TRDD3 is a weak D gene call, 5 bases matching. The clonotype originates from a human donor in good health. In nucleotides, the sequence is TGTGCCTGTGAAGGGCCTTTGGGGAGGACCGATAAACTCATCTTT. Translated, it reads CACEGPLGRTDKLIF.